The 8 T cell receptor beta chains in this list originate from one sample, sequenced in a study of response to subunit inactivated influenza vaccine (dated by TCRdb to the late 2010s). Libraries were constructed by RT-PCR. Sequenced using an Illumina HiSeq 2500. TCRdb cleaned the public reads at Q25 with fastp, built clones with MiXCR and kept in-frame beta chains. For every CDR3 protein sequence, its rows merge into one entry that carries the most common genes and DNA. The sample profile shows about 780,000 distinct CDR3 sequences; under 20% of them were found once. The ten largest clones capture approximately 10% of the sample. The sample in question was PBMCs from blood, obtained 4 to 6 days after vaccination. These receptors originate from a man between 50 and 59 years old who received an inactivated influenza vaccine. Donor details come from another sample of the same person, matched by shared clones.

J is TRBJ1-2 and V is TRBV5-6; possibly TRBD1 for D (6 bases). This CDR3 has 14 residues. The germline gives CDR1 SGHDT, CDR2 YYEEEE. V lost 4 bases, J lost 3 bases, and 13 bases lay in between. CDR3 region: CASSPRDTDYGYTF. The CDR3 bases are TGTGCCAGCAGCCCCCGGGACACCGACTATGGCTACACCTTC.

The genes are TRBV7-2 and TRBJ2-3; D gene uncertain. Trimming stripped 2 bases from V and 2 bases from J, with 8 bases between. Germline-derived CDR1 and CDR2 are SGHTA and FQGNSA. The length of the CDR3 is 14 residues. CDR3 amino acids: CASSLSANTDTQYF. The CDR3 DNA sequence: TGTGCCAGCAGCTTATCGGCTAACACAGATACGCAGTATTTT.

Only a few counts were recorded for this clonotype. The rearrangement joins TRBV7-2 to TRBJ1-2; D is perhaps TRBD1 (6 bases). The CDR3 is 15 residues long. The V gene lost 3 bases and the J gene lost 7 bases, with 18 bases spanning the gap. Germline loops: CDR1 SGHTA, CDR2 FQGNSA. The CDR3 reads CASSFPSRGVGGYTF. In nucleotides, the CDR3 is TGTGCCAGCAGCTTCCCCTCGAGGGGGGTGGGTGGCTACACCTTC.

The chain has TRBV5-1 and TRBJ2-5, with D perhaps given as TRBD1 or TRBD2 (5 bases each). The CDR3 has 14 residues. Germline V gene data show CDR1 as SGHRS and CDR2 as YFSETQ. V was cut by 0 bases and J by 5 bases, with 11 bases left in between. The CDR3 DNA follows: TGCGCCAGCAGCTTGGGTCCAGAGGGGGAGACCCAGTACTTC. Its protein product is CASSLGPEGETQYF.

This chain joins TRBV27 and TRBJ2-2; tentative D call: TRBD1 (6 bases). This CDR3 has 14 residues. Germline assignment: CDR1 MNHEY and CDR2 SMNVEV (reference sequence). V was shortened by 2 bases and J by 8 bases, with 12 bases between the two germline ends. The CDR3 nucleotides are TGTGCCAGCAGTTTACGACAGGCCCCAGGGGAGCTGTTTTTT. It is translated as CASSLRQAPGELFF.

This sequence joins TRBV7-9 and TRBJ2-7; 13 positions match TRBD2. Trimming took 2 bases from V and 4 from J; bases not matched to a gene: 8. The germline CDR1 and CDR2 sequences are SEHNR and FQNEAQ (reference sequence). The CDR3 extends over 17 amino acids. CDR3 in amino acids: CASSLLGTSGKTYEQYF. The CDR3 region has the DNA TGTGCCAGCAGCTTATTAGGGACTAGCGGGAAGACATACGAGCAGTACTTC. Full variable domain (rest looked up from reference TRBV7-9 and TRBJ2-7): DTGVSQNPRHKITKRGQNVTFRCDPISEHNRLYWYRQTLGQGPEFLTYFQNEAQLEKSRLLSDRFSAERPKGSFSTLEIQRTEQGDSAMYLCASSLLGTSGKTYEQYFGPGTRLTVT.

V usage is TRBV11-2 and J usage is TRBJ2-5, with 16 bases lining up with TRBD2. The trim removed 4 bases at V and 7 bases at J, leaving 6 bases unmatched. The germline V gene encodes CDR1 SGHAT and CDR2 FQNNGV. The CDR3 contains 16 residues. The CDR3 sequence is CASSSVGTSGRGTQYF. The CDR3 nucleotides are TGTGCCAGCAGCTCGGTCGGGACTAGCGGGAGGGGGACCCAGTACTTC.

The gene calls are TRBV25-1 and TRBJ2-1, with 8 bases that match TRBD1. The V gene's germline CDR1 is MGHDK and CDR2 SYGVNS. The J segment lost 3 bases and the V segment lost 3 bases, leaving 4 bases of the junction unmatched. The CDR3 has 15 amino acids. The CDR3 coding sequence is TGTGCCAGCAGTGAGGACAGGGTTTTCTACAATGAGCAGTTCTTC. Translation: CASSEDRVFYNEQFF.